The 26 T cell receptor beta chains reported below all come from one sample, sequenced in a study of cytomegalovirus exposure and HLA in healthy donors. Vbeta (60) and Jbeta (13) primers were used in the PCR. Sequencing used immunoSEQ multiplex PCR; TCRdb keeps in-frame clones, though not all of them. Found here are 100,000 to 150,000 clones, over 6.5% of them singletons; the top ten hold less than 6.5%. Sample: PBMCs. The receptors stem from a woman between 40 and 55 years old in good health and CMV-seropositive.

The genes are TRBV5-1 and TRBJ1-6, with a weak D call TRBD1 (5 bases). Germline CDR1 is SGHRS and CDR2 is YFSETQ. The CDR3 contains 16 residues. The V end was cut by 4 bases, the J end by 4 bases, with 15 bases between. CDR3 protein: CASSQAGSDYNSPLHF. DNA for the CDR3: TGCGCCAGCAGCCAGGCAGGGTCGGATTATAATTCACCCCTCCACTTT.

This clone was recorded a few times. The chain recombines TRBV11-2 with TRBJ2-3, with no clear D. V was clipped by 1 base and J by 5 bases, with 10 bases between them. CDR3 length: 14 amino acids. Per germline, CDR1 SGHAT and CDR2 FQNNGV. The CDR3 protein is CASSLARSGDTQYF. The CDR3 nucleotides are TGTGCCAGCAGCTTAGCGCGGTCGGGAGATACGCAGTATTTT.

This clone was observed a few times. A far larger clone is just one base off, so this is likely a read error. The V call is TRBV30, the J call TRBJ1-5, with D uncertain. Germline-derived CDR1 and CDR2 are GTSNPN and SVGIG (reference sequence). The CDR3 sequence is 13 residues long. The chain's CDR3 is CAWSPGSNQPQNF. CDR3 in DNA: TGTGCCTGGAGCCCCGGGAGCAATCAGCCCCAGAATTTT.

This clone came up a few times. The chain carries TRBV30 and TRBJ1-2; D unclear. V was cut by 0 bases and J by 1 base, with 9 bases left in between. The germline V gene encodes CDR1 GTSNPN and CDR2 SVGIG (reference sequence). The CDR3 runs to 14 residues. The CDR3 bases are TGTGCCTGGAGTGTAGGAGGGTTTAACTATGGCTACACCTTC. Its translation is CAWSVGGFNYGYTF.

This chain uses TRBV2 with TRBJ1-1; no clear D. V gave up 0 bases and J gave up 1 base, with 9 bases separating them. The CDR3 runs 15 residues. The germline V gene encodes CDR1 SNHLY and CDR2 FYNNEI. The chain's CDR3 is CASSEALLTNTEAFF. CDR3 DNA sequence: TGTGCCAGCAGTGAAGCGCTCCTAACGAACACTGAAGCTTTCTTT.

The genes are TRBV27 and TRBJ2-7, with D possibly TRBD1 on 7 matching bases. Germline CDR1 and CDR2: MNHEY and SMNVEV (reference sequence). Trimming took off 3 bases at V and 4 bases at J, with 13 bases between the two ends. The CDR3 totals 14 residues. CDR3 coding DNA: TGTGCCAGCAGTTTGTTTGCAGGGGGGTACGAGCAGTACTTC. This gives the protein CASSLFAGGYEQYF.

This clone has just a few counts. CDR3 sequence (DNA): TGCGCCAGCAGCTTCGACAGAGGCTACGAGCAGTACGTC. Translation gives CASSFDRGYEQYV. J is TRBJ2-7 and V is TRBV5-1; tentatively, D is TRBD1 (5 bases). CDR3 length: 13 residues. Looked up from germline, CDR1 is SGHRS and CDR2 is YFSETQ. The ends were cut back, 2 bases at V and 3 bases at J, with 9 bases in the middle.

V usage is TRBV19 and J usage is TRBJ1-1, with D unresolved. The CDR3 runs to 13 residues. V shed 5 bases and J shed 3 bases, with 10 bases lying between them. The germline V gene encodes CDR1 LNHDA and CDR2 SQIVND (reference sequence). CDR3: CASSWAGDTEAFF. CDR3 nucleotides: TGTGCCAGTAGTTGGGCGGGTGACACTGAAGCTTTCTTT.

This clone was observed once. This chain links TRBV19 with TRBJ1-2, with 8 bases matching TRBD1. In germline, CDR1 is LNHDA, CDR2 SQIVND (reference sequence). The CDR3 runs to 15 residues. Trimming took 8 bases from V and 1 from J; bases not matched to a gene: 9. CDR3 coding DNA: TGTGCCAGTTCGATGTCGACAGGGGATAACTATGGCTACACCTTC. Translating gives CASSMSTGDNYGYTF.

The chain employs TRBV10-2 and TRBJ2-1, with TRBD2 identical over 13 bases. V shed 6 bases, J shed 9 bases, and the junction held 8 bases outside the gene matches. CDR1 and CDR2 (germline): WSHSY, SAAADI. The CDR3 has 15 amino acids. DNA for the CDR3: TGCGCCAGCAGGACTAGCGGGGGGACCAAGGGTGAGCAGTTCTTC. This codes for CASRTSGGTKGEQFF.

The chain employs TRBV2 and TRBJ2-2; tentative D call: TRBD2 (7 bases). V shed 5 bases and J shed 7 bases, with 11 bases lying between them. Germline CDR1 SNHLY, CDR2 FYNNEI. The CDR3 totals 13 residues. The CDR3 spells CASSKGGVGELFF. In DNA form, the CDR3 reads TGTGCCAGCAGTAAGGGGGGGGTCGGGGAGCTGTTTTTT.

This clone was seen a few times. The CDR3 spells CASRPTGRHEKLFF. In nucleotides, the CDR3 is TGTGCCAGCAGGCCGACAGGGAGGCATGAAAAACTGTTTTTT. V and J are TRBV28 and TRBJ1-4; 7 bases agree with TRBD1. The germline CDR1 and CDR2 sequences are MDHEN and SYDVKM. The CDR3 runs 14 residues. V gave up 6 bases and J gave up 6 bases; unmatched junction bases: 7.

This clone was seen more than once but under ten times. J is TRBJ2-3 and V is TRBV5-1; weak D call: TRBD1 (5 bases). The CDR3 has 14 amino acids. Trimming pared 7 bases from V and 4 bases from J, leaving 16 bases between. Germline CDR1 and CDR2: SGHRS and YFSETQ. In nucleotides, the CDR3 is TGCGCCAGCTCTGAAATTGCAGGGCCAGATACGCAGTATTTT. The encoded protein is CASSEIAGPDTQYF.

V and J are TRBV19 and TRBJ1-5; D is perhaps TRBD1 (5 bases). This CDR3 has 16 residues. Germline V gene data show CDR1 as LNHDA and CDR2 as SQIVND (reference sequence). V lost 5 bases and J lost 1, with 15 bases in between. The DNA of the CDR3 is TGTGCCAGTAGTTCGCCGGGGGGACCGAGCAATCAGCCCCAGCATTTT. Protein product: CASSSPGGPSNQPQHF.

In DNA, the CDR3 is TGTGCCAGTAGTATGGGGCAGGGTGGGATCCTTGAAGCTTTCTTT. As protein: CASSMGQGGILEAFF. This chain links TRBV19 with TRBJ1-1; possible D gene TRBD1, 5 bases. The CDR3 has 15 residues. Germline V gene data show CDR1 as LNHDA and CDR2 as SQIVND (reference sequence). V lost 3 bases and J lost 7, with 18 bases in between.

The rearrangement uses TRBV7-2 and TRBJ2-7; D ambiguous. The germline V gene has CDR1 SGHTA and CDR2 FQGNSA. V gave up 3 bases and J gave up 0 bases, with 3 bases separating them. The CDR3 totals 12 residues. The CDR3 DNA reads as TGTGCCAGCAGCTTCAGCTCCTACGAGCAGTACTTC. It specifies CASSFSSYEQYF.

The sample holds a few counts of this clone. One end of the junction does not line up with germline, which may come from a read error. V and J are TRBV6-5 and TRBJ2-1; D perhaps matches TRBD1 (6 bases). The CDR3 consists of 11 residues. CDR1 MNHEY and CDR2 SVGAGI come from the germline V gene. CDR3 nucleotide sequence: TGTGCCAGCAGCTCCGGAAACAGGGTTATCTTC. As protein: CASSSGNRVIF.

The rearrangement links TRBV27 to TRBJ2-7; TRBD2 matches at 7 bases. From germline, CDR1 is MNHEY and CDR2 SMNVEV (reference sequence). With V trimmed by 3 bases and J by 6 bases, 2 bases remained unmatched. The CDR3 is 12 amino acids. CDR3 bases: TGTGCCAGCAGTTTTGGGGGGGGCGAGCAGTACTTC. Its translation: CASSFGGGEQYF.

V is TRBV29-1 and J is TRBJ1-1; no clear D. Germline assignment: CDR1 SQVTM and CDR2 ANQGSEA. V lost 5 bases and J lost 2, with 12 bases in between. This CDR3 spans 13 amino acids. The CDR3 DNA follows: TGCAGCGTTAATAACCGACTTAACACTGAAGCTTTCTTT. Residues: CSVNNRLNTEAFF.

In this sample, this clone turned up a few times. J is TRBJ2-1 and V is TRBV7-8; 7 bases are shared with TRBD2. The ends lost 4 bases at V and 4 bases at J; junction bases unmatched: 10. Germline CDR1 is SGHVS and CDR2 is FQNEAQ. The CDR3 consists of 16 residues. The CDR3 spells CASSSGQKAGYNEQFF. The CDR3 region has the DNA TGTGCCAGCAGCTCCGGGCAGAAAGCGGGGTACAATGAGCAGTTCTTC.

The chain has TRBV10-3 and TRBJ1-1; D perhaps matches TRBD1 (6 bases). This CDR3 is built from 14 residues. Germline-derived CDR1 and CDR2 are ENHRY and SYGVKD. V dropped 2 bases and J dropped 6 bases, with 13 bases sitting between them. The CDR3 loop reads CAISERGGSAEAFF. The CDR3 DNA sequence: TGTGCCATCAGTGAGAGAGGGGGAAGCGCTGAAGCTTTCTTT.

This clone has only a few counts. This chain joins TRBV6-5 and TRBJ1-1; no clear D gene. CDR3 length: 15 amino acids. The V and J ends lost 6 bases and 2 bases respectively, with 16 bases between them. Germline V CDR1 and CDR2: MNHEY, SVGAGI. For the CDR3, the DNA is TGTGCCAGCAGCCTCGTTAGCCTCCATAACACTGAAGCTTTCTTT. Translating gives CASSLVSLHNTEAFF.

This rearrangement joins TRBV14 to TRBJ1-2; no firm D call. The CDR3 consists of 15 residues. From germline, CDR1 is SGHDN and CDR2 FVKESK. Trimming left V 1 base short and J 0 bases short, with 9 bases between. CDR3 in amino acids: CASSQGGAANYGYTF. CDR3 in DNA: TGTGCCAGCAGCCAAGGAGGAGCCGCTAACTATGGCTACACCTTC.

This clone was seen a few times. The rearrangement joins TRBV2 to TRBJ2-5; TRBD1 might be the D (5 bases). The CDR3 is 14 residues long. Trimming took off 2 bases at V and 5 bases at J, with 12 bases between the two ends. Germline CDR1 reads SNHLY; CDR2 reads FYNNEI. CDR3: CASSEFGAVETQYF. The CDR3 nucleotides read TGTGCCAGCAGTGAATTTGGGGCGGTGGAGACCCAGTACTTC.

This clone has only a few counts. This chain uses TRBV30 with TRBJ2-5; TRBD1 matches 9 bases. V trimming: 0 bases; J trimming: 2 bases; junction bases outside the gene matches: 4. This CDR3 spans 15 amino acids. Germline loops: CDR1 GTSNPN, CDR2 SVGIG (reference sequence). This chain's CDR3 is CAWSVQGQGQETQYF. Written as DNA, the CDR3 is TGTGCCTGGAGTGTACAGGGACAGGGACAAGAGACCCAGTACTTC.

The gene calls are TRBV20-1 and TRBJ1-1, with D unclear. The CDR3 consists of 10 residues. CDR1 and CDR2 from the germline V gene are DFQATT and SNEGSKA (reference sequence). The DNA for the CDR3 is TGCACGGCCCTACAGCGGTTGGCTTTCTTT. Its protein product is CTALQRLAFF.